This paragraph covers one T cell receptor beta chain sequence. This sample was taken from a study of blood T cell repertoires in COVID-19. Overall study: Collection of acute and convalescent COVID-19 samples took place in the United States, Italy and Spain.

Clones were read by immunoSEQ multiplex PCR, and TCRdb kept only the in-frame ones, dropping some. The sample holds 250,000 to 300,000 clones; approximately 86% are singletons and the top ten take about 12%. CDR3 length equals 13 residues. Trimming left V 3 bases short and J 9 bases short, with 11 bases between. Germline lookup yields CDR1 KGHDR and CDR2 SFDVKD. The source material was peripheral blood. This sequence was found in a woman in her 70s with COVID-19, enrolled during active disease. The chain links TRBV24-1 to TRBJ1-5, with D tentatively TRBD1 (6 bases). For the CDR3, the DNA is TGTGCCACCAGTGATAGGGGGACGGCGCCCCAGCATTTT. Translating it yields CATSDRGTAPQHF.